The 23 T cell receptor beta chains listed next were all sequenced from one sample in a study of shared clonotypes between healthy human individuals. TCRdb's table, derived via immunoSEQ multiplex PCR, lists solely in-frame clones and lacks some. The sample has 1,500,000 or so clones; 98% are singletons. The sequenced material came from naive CD4+ T cells sorted from blood. Documented subset: CD45RA+ positively selected. The receptors originated from a man aged 30-40 years in good health.

In DNA form, the CDR3 reads TGCAGCGTTGGGGTCGGGGACGGGGTGGAGACCCAGTACTTC. Encoded protein: CSVGVGDGVETQYF. The chain combines TRBV29-1 with TRBJ2-5; either TRBD1 or TRBD2 may supply D (5 bases each). The CDR3 is made up of 14 amino acids. Trimming shortened V by 4 bases and J by 5 bases, and 17 bases separated the two germline ends. Germline V CDR1 and CDR2: SQVTM, ANQGSEA.

The chain employs TRBV7-9 and TRBJ1-5; 8 bases align to TRBD1. Trimming cost V 0 bases and J 1 base; bases outside gene matches: 5. The CDR3 totals 17 residues. CDR1 and CDR2 from the germline V gene are SEHNR and FQNEAQ (reference sequence). CDR3 loop: CASSLADRGWSNQPQHF. The CDR3 DNA is TGTGCCAGCAGCTTAGCTGACAGGGGATGGAGCAATCAGCCCCAGCATTTT.

The genes are TRBV9 and TRBJ2-2; D is uncertain. This CDR3 comprises 13 residues. Trimming removed 1 base from V and 3 bases from J, with 4 bases in between. Germline values: CDR1 SGDLS, CDR2 YYNGEE. Written as DNA, the CDR3 is TGTGCCAGCAGCGTAAGATACACCGGGGAGCTGTTTTTT. Translated, it gives CASSVRYTGELFF.

The rearrangement joins TRBV5-1 to TRBJ2-7, with D tentatively TRBD2 (6 bases). The CDR3 has 14 amino acids. With 2 bases removed from V and 2 bases from J, the gap between germline ends came to 11 bases. Looked up from germline, CDR1 is SGHRS and CDR2 is YFSETQ. DNA for the CDR3: TGCGCCAGCAGCTTATTTCCGGGGGCCTACGAGCAGTACTTC. Residues: CASSLFPGAYEQYF.

This rearrangement joins TRBV4-3 to TRBJ2-7; weak D call: TRBD1 (5 bases). CDR1 is LGHNA, CDR2 YSLEER, per germline. This CDR3 spans 14 amino acids. The ends were cut back, 0 bases at V and 6 bases at J, with 12 bases in the middle. The CDR3 here is CASSQDTGAAEQYF. The CDR3 nucleotides read TGCGCCAGCAGCCAAGATACAGGTGCCGCCGAGCAGTACTTC.

The CDR3 spells CASADSYGNQPQHF. The CDR3 DNA is TGTGCCAGCGCCGACAGTTATGGCAATCAGCCCCAGCATTTT. This rearrangement joins TRBV2 to TRBJ1-5, with D perhaps matching TRBD1 (5 bases). Trimming shortened V by 8 bases and J by 2 bases, and 13 bases separated the two germline ends. This CDR3 spans 14 amino acids. Germline V gene data show CDR1 as SNHLY and CDR2 as FYNNEI.

The V and J genes are TRBV18 and TRBJ2-7; no clear D. CDR1 and CDR2 (germline): KGHSH, LQKENI. Trimming left V 2 bases short and J 7 bases short, with 9 bases between. The CDR3 sequence is 12 residues long. DNA of the CDR3: TGTGCCAGCTCACCAGAGGTTTGGGAGCAGTACTTC. Protein sequence: CASSPEVWEQYF.

The rearrangement links TRBV11-2 to TRBJ2-2; 7 nucleotides agree with TRBD2. The V and J ends lost 2 bases and 5 bases, in that order; junction bases with no gene match: 5. This CDR3 has 15 amino acids. Germline V lookup: CDR1 SGHAT, CDR2 FQNNGV. The DNA of the CDR3 is TGTGCCAGCAGCTTATGGCGGGAGTGGACCGGGGAGCTGTTTTTT. It translates to CASSLWREWTGELFF.

V usage is TRBV5-1 and J usage is TRBJ2-3, with D tentatively TRBD1 (6 bases). V was clipped by 4 bases and J by 2 bases, with 17 bases between them. Germline V CDR1 and CDR2: SGHRS, YFSETQ. This CDR3 has 16 residues. The CDR3 DNA reads as TGCGCCAGCAGCAGGGGGTCTGACTTCAACACAGATACGCAGTATTTT. Its protein product is CASSRGSDFNTDTQYF.

The chain uses TRBV18 and TRBJ2-7; 13 nucleotides agree with TRBD2. CDR1 is KGHSH, CDR2 LQKENI, per germline. Losses at the gene ends were 4 bases for V and 0 bases for J; bases not matched to a gene: 6. CDR3 length: 17 residues. This CDR3 reads CASSLGTSGIHSYEQYF. The CDR3, as DNA: TGTGCCAGCTCACTAGGGACTAGCGGGATCCACTCCTACGAGCAGTACTTC.

The rearrangement uses TRBV7-2 and TRBJ1-1; a possible D gene is TRBD1 (6 bases). The V gene's germline CDR1 is SGHTA and CDR2 FQGNSA. The CDR3 runs 18 residues. V was clipped by 3 bases and J by 4 bases, with 24 bases between them. The CDR3 coding sequence is TGTGCCAGCAGCTTGGGGGCAGGTACGGGTTTGGGCGGCACTGAAGCTTTCTTT. Its protein is CASSLGAGTGLGGTEAFF.

V and J are TRBV28 and TRBJ2-1; the D is unclear. V lost 6 bases to trimming and J lost 3 bases, with 12 bases between them. The CDR3 is made up of 14 amino acids. The germline gives CDR1 MDHEN, CDR2 SYDVKM. The CDR3: CASRNRLVYNEQFF. Written as DNA, the CDR3 is TGTGCCAGCAGAAATAGGCTCGTCTACAATGAGCAGTTCTTC.

The chain uses TRBV19 and TRBJ1-4, with unresolved D. Trimming took off 4 bases at V and 15 bases at J, with 15 bases between the two ends. This CDR3 has 12 amino acids. Germline lookup yields CDR1 LNHDA and CDR2 SQIVND (reference sequence). The CDR3 protein is CASSNDVGSLFF. In DNA, the CDR3 is TGTGCCAGTAGTAACGACGTAGGGAGTTTGTTTTTT. The full variable domain, completed using reference TRBV19 and TRBJ1-4, is DGGITQSPKYLFRKEGQNVTLSCEQNLNHDAMYWYRQDPGQGLRLIYYSQIVNDFQKGDIAEGYSVSREKKESFPLTVTSAQKNPTAFYLCASSNDVGSLFFGSGTQLSVL.

The J gene is TRBJ2-3, the V gene TRBV4-2, with TRBD2 matching over 12 bases. Looked up from germline, CDR1 is LGHNA and CDR2 is YNFKEQ. The length of the CDR3 is 17 residues. The J segment lost 4 bases and the V segment lost 0 bases, leaving 5 bases of the junction unmatched. CDR3 amino acids: CASSQDGLAGRADTQYF. CDR3 sequence (DNA): TGTGCCAGCAGCCAAGACGGACTAGCGGGAAGGGCAGATACGCAGTATTTT.

The rearrangement links TRBV7-9 to TRBJ2-3; D tentatively reads TRBD1 or TRBD2 (5 bases each). The germline gives CDR1 SEHNR, CDR2 FQNEAQ (reference sequence). Trimming left V 2 bases short and J 1 base short, with 22 bases between. This CDR3 has 19 residues. CDR3 residues: CASSLWARKRDEGTDTQYF. DNA of the CDR3: TGTGCCAGCAGCTTATGGGCGCGTAAGAGGGACGAAGGCACAGATACGCAGTATTTT.

The chain is built from TRBV7-7 and TRBJ2-5; D perhaps matches TRBD2 (5 bases). V gave up 5 bases and J gave up 5 bases, with 9 bases separating them. The CDR3 is 12 residues long. Germline CDR1 SSHAT, CDR2 FNYEAQ (reference sequence). CDR3 bases: TGTGCCAGCAGCATTACGGGGGAGACCCAGTACTTC. Residues: CASSITGETQYF.

In its sample, this clone was seen once. This chain connects TRBV11-3 to TRBJ2-2; D ambiguous. V was trimmed by 3 bases and J by 4 bases, leaving 6 bases between them. Germline assignment: CDR1 SGHNT and CDR2 YENEEA. CDR3 size: 13 residues. The CDR3 sequence is CASSFGPTGELFF. The CDR3 nucleotides read TGTGCCAGCAGCTTTGGACCCACCGGGGAGCTGTTTTTT.

This rearrangement joins TRBV11-3 to TRBJ2-5; no reliable D call. V dropped 6 bases and J dropped 3 bases, with 11 bases sitting between them. There are 13 residues in the CDR3. Germline V gene data show CDR1 as SGHNT and CDR2 as YENEEA. The CDR3 DNA follows: TGTGCCAGCAGGGCCGCCTCGGAAGAGACCCAGTACTTC. As protein: CASRAASEETQYF.

The chain joins TRBV18 to TRBJ2-5, with 7 positions matching TRBD1. The V and J ends lost 3 bases and 2 bases, in that order; junction bases with no gene match: 12. The CDR3 contains 17 residues. Germline V CDR1 and CDR2: KGHSH, LQKENI. The CDR3 sequence: CASSPQLQGSDQETQYF. The CDR3 coding sequence is TGTGCCAGCTCACCGCAGTTACAGGGGTCGGATCAAGAGACCCAGTACTTC.

J is TRBJ1-1 and V is TRBV18; D gene uncertain. V shed 1 base and J shed 1 base, with 13 bases lying between them. This CDR3 comprises 16 residues. Germline V gives CDR1 KGHSH, CDR2 LQKENI. The CDR3 spells CASSPHAGVGNTEAFF. CDR3 nucleotide sequence: TGTGCCAGCTCACCACACGCGGGAGTGGGGAACACTGAAGCTTTCTTT.

This chain connects TRBV19 to TRBJ1-5; D is possibly TRBD1 (5 bases). In germline, CDR1 is LNHDA, CDR2 SQIVND (reference sequence). The germline V and J ends were trimmed by 6 bases and 3 bases, with 12 bases remaining between them. The CDR3 sequence is 14 residues long. The CDR3 region has the DNA TGTGCCAGTAGAGGACCGGGGGTCAATCAGCCCCAGCATTTT. Its translation is CASRGPGVNQPQHF.

V and J are TRBV5-1 and TRBJ1-2, with a weak D call TRBD1 (5 bases). The V and J ends lost 2 bases and 6 bases respectively, with 11 bases between them. Germline-derived CDR1 and CDR2 are SGHRS and YFSETQ. This CDR3 spans 13 amino acids. The CDR3 DNA reads TGCGCCAGCAGCTTAGGGACGGCTAATGGCTACACCTTC. Its translation is CASSLGTANGYTF.

This chain connects TRBV4-2 to TRBJ2-7; D is unresolved. CDR1 and CDR2 (germline): LGHNA, YNFKEQ. This CDR3 has 15 amino acids. The ends were cut back, 1 base at V and 2 bases at J, with 12 bases in the middle. The CDR3 DNA is TGTGCCAGCAGCCAAGCTCACAGCACTACCTACGAGCAGTACTTC. Translating it yields CASSQAHSTTYEQYF.